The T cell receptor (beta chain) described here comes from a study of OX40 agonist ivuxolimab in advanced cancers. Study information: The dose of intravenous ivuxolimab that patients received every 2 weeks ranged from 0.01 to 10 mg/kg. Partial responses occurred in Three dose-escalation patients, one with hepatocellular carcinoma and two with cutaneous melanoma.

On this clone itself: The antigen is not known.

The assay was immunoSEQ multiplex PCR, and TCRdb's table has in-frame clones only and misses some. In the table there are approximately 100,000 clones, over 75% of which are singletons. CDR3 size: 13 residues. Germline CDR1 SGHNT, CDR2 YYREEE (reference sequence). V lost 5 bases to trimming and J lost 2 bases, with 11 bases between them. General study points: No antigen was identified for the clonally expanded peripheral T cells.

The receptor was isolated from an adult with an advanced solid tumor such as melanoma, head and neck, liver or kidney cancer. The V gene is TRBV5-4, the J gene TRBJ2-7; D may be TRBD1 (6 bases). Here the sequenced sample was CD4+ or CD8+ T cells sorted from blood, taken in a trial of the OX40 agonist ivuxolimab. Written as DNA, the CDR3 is TGTGCCAGCAGGACCACAGGGACCTACGAGCAGTACTTC. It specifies CASRTTGTYEQYF.